A selection of T cell receptor beta chains follows, all from one sample in a study of shared clonotypes between healthy human individuals. Data came from immunoSEQ multiplex PCR; TCRdb stores just in-frame clones and leaves some out. Found here are about 2 million clones, just under 95% of them singletons; the top ten hold roughly 1.2%. Sequencing used naive CD8+ T cells sorted from blood. These receptors all stem from a man aged 18 to 29 in good health. The CDR3 runs from the conserved cysteine through the conserved F or W.

>TRBJ1-1|TRBV27
CASSTMGTEAFF
>TRBJ2-1|TRBV21-1
CASSKGTSGEQFF
>TRBJ2-5|TRBV7-9
CASSTTTGAIETQYF
>TRBJ2-2|TRBV10-2
CASSPAGPITGELFF
>TRBJ1-6|TRBV4-1
CASSQGLQDNSPLHF
>TRBJ1-1|TRBV10-2
CASSESHDRGVYFTEAFF
>TRBJ1-1|TRBV28
CASSLAVNTEAFF
>TRBJ2-1|TRBV13
CASSSRLNYNEQFF
>TRBJ1-2|TRBV29-1
CSVEAGGYGYTF
>TRBJ2-5|TRBV7-8
CASSLGAGRGETQYF
>TRBJ2-3|TRBV5-4
CASSGGRGLAVGDTQYF
>TRBJ2-7|TRBV6-5
CASSYRDGSGYEQYF
>TRBJ1-2|TRBV5-5
CASSLDQERMKGYTF
>TRBJ1-2|TRBV4-1
CASSGNQGTNYGYTF
>TRBJ2-7|TRBV30
CAWSVAAGPLFEQYF
>TRBJ1-2|TRBV12-5
CASAPVGGDFNYGYTF
>TRBJ2-1|TRBV7-2
CASSALGGAYNEQFF
>TRBJ2-2|TRBV9
CASSTSGGPEELFF
>TRBJ2-5|TRBV4-2
CASSQEGYSVDETQYF
>TRBJ2-7|TRBV5-6
CASNRAGGLYEQYF
>TRBJ2-2|TRBV28
CASSFEGRGYTGELFF
>TRBJ2-3|TRBV28
CASSLAGKTDTQYF
>TRBJ1-6|TRBV28
CASSPLTLGQDHSPLHF
>TRBJ2-7|TRBV28
CASSLSPLTEQYF